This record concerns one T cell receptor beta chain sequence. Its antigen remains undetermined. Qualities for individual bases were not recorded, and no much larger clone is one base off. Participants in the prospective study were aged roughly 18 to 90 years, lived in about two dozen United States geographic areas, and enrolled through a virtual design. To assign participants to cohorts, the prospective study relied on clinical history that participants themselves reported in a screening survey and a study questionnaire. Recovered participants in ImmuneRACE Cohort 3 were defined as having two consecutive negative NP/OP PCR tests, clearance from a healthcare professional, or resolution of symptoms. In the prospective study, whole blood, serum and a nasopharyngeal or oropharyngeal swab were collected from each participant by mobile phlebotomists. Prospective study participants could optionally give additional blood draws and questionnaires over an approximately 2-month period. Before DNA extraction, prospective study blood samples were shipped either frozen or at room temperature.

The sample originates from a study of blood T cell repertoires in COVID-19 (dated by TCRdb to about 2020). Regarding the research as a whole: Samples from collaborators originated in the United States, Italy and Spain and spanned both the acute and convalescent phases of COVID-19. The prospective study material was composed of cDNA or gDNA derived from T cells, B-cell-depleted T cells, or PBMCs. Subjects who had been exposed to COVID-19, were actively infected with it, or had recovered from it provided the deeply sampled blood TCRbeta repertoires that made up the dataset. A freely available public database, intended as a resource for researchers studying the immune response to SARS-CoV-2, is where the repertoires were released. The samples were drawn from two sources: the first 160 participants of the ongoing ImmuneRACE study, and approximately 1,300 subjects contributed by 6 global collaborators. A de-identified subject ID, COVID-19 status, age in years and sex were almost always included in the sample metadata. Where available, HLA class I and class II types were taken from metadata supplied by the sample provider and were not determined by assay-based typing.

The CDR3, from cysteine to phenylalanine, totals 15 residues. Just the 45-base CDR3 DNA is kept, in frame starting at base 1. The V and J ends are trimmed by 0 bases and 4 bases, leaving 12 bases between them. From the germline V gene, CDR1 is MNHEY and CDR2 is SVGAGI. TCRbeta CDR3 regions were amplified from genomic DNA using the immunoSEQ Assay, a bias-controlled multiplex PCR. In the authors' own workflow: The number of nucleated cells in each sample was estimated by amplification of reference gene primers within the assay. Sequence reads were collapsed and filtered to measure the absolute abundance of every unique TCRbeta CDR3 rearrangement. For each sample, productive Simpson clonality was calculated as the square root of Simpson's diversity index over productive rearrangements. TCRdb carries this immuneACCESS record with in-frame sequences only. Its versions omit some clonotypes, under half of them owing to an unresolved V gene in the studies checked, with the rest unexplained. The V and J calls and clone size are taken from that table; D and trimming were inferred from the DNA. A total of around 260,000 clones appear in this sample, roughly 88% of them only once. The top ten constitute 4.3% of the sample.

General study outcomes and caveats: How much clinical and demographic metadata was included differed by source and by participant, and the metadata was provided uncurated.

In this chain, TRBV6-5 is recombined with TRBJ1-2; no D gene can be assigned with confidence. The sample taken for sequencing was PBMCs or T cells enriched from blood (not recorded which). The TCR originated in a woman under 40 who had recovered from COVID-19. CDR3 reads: CASSYSSRKLYGYTF. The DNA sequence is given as TGTGCCAGCAGTTACTCGAGTAGAAAACTCTATGGCTACACCTTC.